Following are 21 T cell receptor beta chains from one sample sequenced in a study of T cell responses to AZD1222 COVID-19 vaccine. TCRdb keeps only in-frame clones here, not all; method: immunoSEQ multiplex PCR. This sample has 130,000 or so clones, with 70% to 90% found just once. The starting material was peripheral blood, obtained 28 days after the second dose of the MenACWY control vaccine. The receptors originated from an adult who received the MenACWY meningococcal vaccine as a control.

The chain carries TRBV19 and TRBJ2-1; 8 bases align to TRBD1. The CDR3 loop spans 15 amino acids. CDR1 is LNHDA, CDR2 SQIVND, per germline (reference sequence). J lost 8 bases, V lost 4 bases, and 10 bases had no gene match. DNA for the CDR3: TGTGCCAGTAGTACCGGACAGGGTCCGGGGGATGAGCAGTTCTTC. Translated: CASSTGQGPGDEQFF.

The chain combines TRBV19 with TRBJ1-2; D is uncertain. The CDR3 sequence is 16 residues long. Germline V lookup: CDR1 LNHDA, CDR2 SQIVND (reference sequence). V lost 7 bases and J lost 3, with 21 bases in between. CDR3 sequence (DNA): TGTGCCAGTACCGGAAGCGGCGGAAGCTATTACTATGGCTACACCTTC. It translates to CASTGSGGSYYYGYTF. The entire variable domain, with the rest obtained from reference TRBV19 and TRBJ1-2, is as follows: DGGITQSPKYLFRKEGQNVTLSCEQNLNHDAMYWYRQDPGQGLRLIYYSQIVNDFQKGDIAEGYSVSREKKESFPLTVTSAQKNPTAFYLCASTGSGGSYYYGYTFGSGTRLTVV.

The chain joins TRBV12-5 to TRBJ2-5; D remains unclear. Germline V lookup: CDR1 LGHNT, CDR2 FRNRAP. Trimming left V 0 bases short and J 5 bases short, with 4 bases between. The CDR3 is made up of 12 amino acids. The CDR3 is CASGLVQETQYF. The CDR3 DNA is TGTGCTAGTGGTTTGGTACAGGAGACCCAGTACTTC.

The J gene is TRBJ2-5, the V gene TRBV19; 7 positions agree with TRBD2. The CDR3 runs 15 residues. CDR1 and CDR2 from the germline V gene are LNHDA and SQIVND (reference sequence). J gave up 0 bases and V 4 bases, and 5 bases lay outside the gene matches. CDR3 DNA sequence: TGTGCCAGTAGTACTAGCGGAACTTACCAAGAGACCCAGTACTTC. This gives the protein CASSTSGTYQETQYF.

The chain joins TRBV10-1 to TRBJ2-6; D unresolved. CDR1 is WNHNN, CDR2 SYGVQD, per germline (reference sequence). V was pared by 11 bases and J by 0 bases, with 23 bases between. CDR3 length: 18 amino acids. The CDR3 loop is CAVTRAADNNSGANVLTF. CDR3 nucleotide sequence: TGCGCCGTTACAAGGGCCGCCGACAATAACTCTGGGGCCAACGTCCTGACTTTC.

The V and J genes are TRBV5-4 and TRBJ1-4, with 8 bases identical to TRBD1. Germline lookup yields CDR1 SGHNT and CDR2 YYREEE (reference sequence). The CDR3 runs to 16 residues. V was clipped by 4 bases and J by 7 bases; unmatched bases: 12. CDR3 sequence (DNA): TGTGCCAGCAGCCCTGACCTGCGACAGGGGATTGAAAAACTGTTTTTT. This sequence encodes CASSPDLRQGIEKLFF.

The chain is built from TRBV5-6 and TRBJ2-3; maybe TRBD2 (6 bases). V shed 4 bases and J shed 2 bases, with 11 bases lying between them. Per the germline V gene, CDR1 is SGHDT and CDR2 is YYEEEE. The CDR3 totals 14 residues. The CDR3 sequence: CASSLGLNTDTQYF. CDR3 in DNA: TGTGCCAGCAGCCTGGGACTTAACACAGATACGCAGTATTTT.

V is TRBV7-2 and J is TRBJ1-2; D ambiguous. This CDR3 is 11 amino acids long. V lost 6 bases to trimming and J lost 3 bases, with 5 bases between them. The germline gives CDR1 SGHTA, CDR2 FQGNSA. The CDR3 sequence is CASSYDYGYTF. The CDR3 region has the DNA TGTGCCAGCAGTTACGACTATGGCTACACCTTC.

V is TRBV20-1 and J is TRBJ2-5; the D gene is possibly TRBD2 (6 bases). Germline loops: CDR1 DFQATT, CDR2 SNEGSKA (reference sequence). The CDR3 spans 11 residues. V was cut by 5 bases and J by 4 bases, with 8 bases left in between. CDR3 sequence reads: CSALAVETQYF. For the CDR3, the DNA is TGCAGTGCTTTAGCGGTAGAGACCCAGTACTTC.

This clone was seen once. CDR3 sequence (DNA): TGTGCCAGCAGCCAGACCTCCTACGAGCAGTACTTC. Amino acid sequence: CASSQTSYEQYF. The rearrangement links TRBV3-1 (or the pseudogene TRBV3-2) to TRBJ2-7; D not certain. V was shortened by 3 bases and J by 0 bases, with 3 bases between the two germline ends. The V gene's germline CDR1 is LGHDT and CDR2 YNNKEL (reference sequence). CDR3 length equals 12 residues.

The rearrangement joins TRBV18 to TRBJ1-2; D not certain. The V gene lost 3 bases and the J gene lost 2 bases, with 13 bases spanning the gap. The germline CDR1 and CDR2 sequences are KGHSH and LQKENI. The CDR3 sequence is 15 residues long. CDR3 sequence reads: CASSPSDLVNYGYTF. The CDR3 region has the DNA TGTGCCAGCTCACCCTCAGATCTAGTAAACTATGGCTACACCTTC.

The chain recombines TRBV11-3 with TRBJ2-7, with 8 bases identical to TRBD1. Germline CDR1 reads SGHNT; CDR2 reads YENEEA. The CDR3 extends over 15 amino acids. The V gene end was trimmed by 3 bases and the J gene end by 5 bases; junction bases not matched to a gene: 9. The DNA for the CDR3 is TGTGCCAGCAGCTTTTGGATGACAGGGGAGGACGAGCAGTACTTC. Translation gives CASSFWMTGEDEQYF. The full variable domain, in which reference TRBV11-3 and TRBJ2-7 provide the parts outside the CDR3, is EAGVVQSPRYKIIEKKQPVAFWCNPISGHNTLYWYLQNLGQGPELLIRYENEEAVDDSQLPKDRFSAERLKGVDSTLKIQPAELGDSAVYLCASSFWMTGEDEQYFGPGTRLTVT.

The chain links TRBV7-8 to TRBJ2-1; D is unresolved. Germline values: CDR1 SGHVS, CDR2 FQNEAQ. The V end lost 4 bases, the J end lost 7 bases, and 20 bases lay between the germline ends. The CDR3 is made up of 16 amino acids. The CDR3 region is CASSSRPNVPTNEQFF. Here the CDR3 DNA reads TGTGCCAGCAGCTCAAGACCCAATGTCCCGACGAATGAGCAGTTCTTC. Full variable domain (remainder filled in from reference TRBV7-8 and TRBJ2-1): GAGVSQSPRYKVAKRGQDVALRCDPISGHVSLFWYQQALGQGPEFLTYFQNEAQLDKSGLPSDRFFAERPEGSVSTLKIQRTQQEDSAVYLCASSSRPNVPTNEQFFGPGTRLTVL.

The CDR3 region is CASSYSVRVNSYEQYV. The CDR3 DNA follows: TGTGCCAGCAGTTACTCGGTCAGGGTGAACTCCTACGAGCAGTACGTC. The genes are TRBV6-2 or TRBV6-3 and TRBJ2-7; perhaps TRBD1 as D (5 bases). This CDR3 region has 16 residues. The germline V gene has CDR1 MNHEY and CDR2 SVGEGT. The V end lost 0 bases, the J end lost 0 bases, and 12 bases lay between the germline ends.

The CDR3 here is CASSIHSDNEQFF. The CDR3 coding sequence is TGTGCCAGCAGCATCCATTCCGACAATGAGCAGTTCTTC. The chain is built from TRBV3-1 (or the pseudogene TRBV3-2) and TRBJ2-1; D not resolved. V lost 5 bases and J 5 bases, leaving 10 bases between the germline ends. The CDR3 runs to 13 residues. Germline V gene lookup returns CDR1 LGHDT and CDR2 YNNKEL (reference sequence).

The chain links TRBV15 to TRBJ2-5; D is possibly TRBD1 (5 bases). The CDR3 is made up of 13 amino acids. The germline V gene has CDR1 LNHNV and CDR2 YYDKDF (reference sequence). V was shortened by 1 base and J by 2 bases, with 5 bases between the two germline ends. Written as DNA, the CDR3 is TGTGCCACCAGCAGAGCAGGGCAAGAGACCCAGTACTTC. Translated: CATSRAGQETQYF.

This chain uses TRBV15 with TRBJ2-1; D may be TRBD2 (6 bases). CDR1 is LNHNV and CDR2 is YYDKDF in the germline V gene (reference sequence). The CDR3 length is 14 residues. Deletions cut 5 bases from V and 4 bases from J, with 12 bases between. CDR3 coding DNA: TGTGCCACCAGCGGAGGGCTAGGGTACAATGAGCAGTTCTTC. Protein product: CATSGGLGYNEQFF. The full variable domain, in which reference TRBV15 and TRBJ2-1 provide the parts outside the CDR3, is DAMVIQNPRYQVTQFGKPVTLSCSQTLNHNVMYWYQQKSSQAPKLLFHYYDKDFNNEADTPDNFQSRRPNTSFCFLDIRSPGLGDTAMYLCATSGGLGYNEQFFGPGTRLTVL.

The chain employs TRBV7-3 and TRBJ2-3; D gene ambiguous. The length of the CDR3 is 15 residues. Germline V CDR1 and CDR2: SGHTA, FQGTGA. Trimming left V 1 base short and J 8 bases short, with 16 bases between. As DNA, the CDR3 is TGTGCCAGCAGCTTAAGTGGCGGAGCCCAGCGTACGCAGTATTTT. This gives the protein CASSLSGGAQRTQYF.

J is TRBJ2-1 and V is TRBV2, with 14 nucleotides matching TRBD2. V lost 6 bases, J lost 8 bases, and 6 bases stayed unmatched. The CDR3 loop spans 15 amino acids. Germline CDR1 SNHLY, CDR2 FYNNEI. The CDR3 loop reads CASRRLAGGGDEQFF. In DNA form, the CDR3 reads TGTGCCAGCAGGCGACTAGCGGGAGGGGGGGATGAGCAGTTCTTC.

This clone was seen only once. The chain is built from TRBV11-2 and TRBJ2-2; TRBD2 matches 7 bases. The V and J ends lost 1 base and 6 bases, in that order; junction bases with no gene match: 5. The CDR3 sequence is 15 residues long. The V gene's germline CDR1 is SGHAT and CDR2 FQNNGV. CDR3 residues: CASSLGGRAAGELFF. For the CDR3, the DNA is TGTGCCAGCAGCTTAGGGGGGAGGGCGGCCGGGGAGCTGTTTTTT. The full variable domain, in which reference TRBV11-2 and TRBJ2-2 provide the parts outside the CDR3, is EAGVAQSPRYKIIEKRQSVAFWCNPISGHATLYWYQQILGQGPKLLIQFQNNGVVDDSQLPKDRFSAERLKGVDSTLKIQPAKLEDSAVYLCASSLGGRAAGELFFGEGSRLTVL.

The gene calls are TRBV11-3 and TRBJ2-3, with D hard to call. V shed 5 bases and J shed 2 bases, with 14 bases lying between them. This CDR3 region has 15 residues. Germline CDR1 is SGHNT and CDR2 is YENEEA. The CDR3 sequence is CASSPTGDITDTQYF. CDR3 DNA sequence: TGTGCCAGCAGCCCTACCGGAGATATCACAGATACGCAGTATTTT.